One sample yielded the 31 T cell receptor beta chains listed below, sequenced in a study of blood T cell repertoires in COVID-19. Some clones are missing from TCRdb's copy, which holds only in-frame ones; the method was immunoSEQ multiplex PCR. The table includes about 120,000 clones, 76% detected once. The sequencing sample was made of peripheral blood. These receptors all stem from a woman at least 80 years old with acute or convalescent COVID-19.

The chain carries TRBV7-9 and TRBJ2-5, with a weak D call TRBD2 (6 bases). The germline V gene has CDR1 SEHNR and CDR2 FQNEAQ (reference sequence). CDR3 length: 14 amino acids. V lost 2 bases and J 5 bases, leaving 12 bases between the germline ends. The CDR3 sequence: CASSLTSLGETQYF. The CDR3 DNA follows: TGTGCCAGCAGCTTAACTAGCTTGGGGGAGACCCAGTACTTC.

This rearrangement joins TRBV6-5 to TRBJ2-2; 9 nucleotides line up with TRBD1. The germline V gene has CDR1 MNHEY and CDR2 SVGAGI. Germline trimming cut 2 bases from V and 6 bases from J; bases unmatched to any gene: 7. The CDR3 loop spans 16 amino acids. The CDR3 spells CASSYTDRGEAGELFF. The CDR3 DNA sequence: TGTGCCAGCAGTTACACGGACAGGGGCGAAGCCGGGGAGCTGTTTTTT.

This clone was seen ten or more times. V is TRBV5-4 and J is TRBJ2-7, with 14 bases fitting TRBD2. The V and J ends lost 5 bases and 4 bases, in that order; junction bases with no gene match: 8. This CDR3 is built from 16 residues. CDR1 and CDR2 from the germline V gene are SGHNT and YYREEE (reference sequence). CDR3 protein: CASRPGTSGSGYEQYF. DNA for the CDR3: TGTGCCAGCAGACCTGGGACTAGCGGGAGTGGGTACGAGCAGTACTTC.

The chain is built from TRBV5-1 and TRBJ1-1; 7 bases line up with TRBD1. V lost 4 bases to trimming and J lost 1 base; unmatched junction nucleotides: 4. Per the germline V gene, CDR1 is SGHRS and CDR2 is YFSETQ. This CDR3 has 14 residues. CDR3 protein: CASSGGQRNTEAFF. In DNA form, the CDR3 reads TGCGCCAGCAGCGGGGGACAGCGGAACACTGAAGCTTTCTTT.

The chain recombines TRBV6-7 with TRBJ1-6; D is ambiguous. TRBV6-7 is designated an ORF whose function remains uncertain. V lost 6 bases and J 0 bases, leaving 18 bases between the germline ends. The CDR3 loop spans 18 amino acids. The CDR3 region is CASSVGSWPSSYNSPLHF. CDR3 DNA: TGTGCCAGCAGCGTCGGGAGTTGGCCGAGCTCCTATAATTCACCCCTCCACTTT.

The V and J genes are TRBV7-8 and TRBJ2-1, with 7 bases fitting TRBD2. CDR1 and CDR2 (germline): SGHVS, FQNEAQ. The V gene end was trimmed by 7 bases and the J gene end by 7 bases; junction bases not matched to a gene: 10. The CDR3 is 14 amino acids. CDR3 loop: CASTGASGWNEQFF. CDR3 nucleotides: TGTGCCAGCACCGGGGCTAGCGGCTGGAATGAGCAGTTCTTC.

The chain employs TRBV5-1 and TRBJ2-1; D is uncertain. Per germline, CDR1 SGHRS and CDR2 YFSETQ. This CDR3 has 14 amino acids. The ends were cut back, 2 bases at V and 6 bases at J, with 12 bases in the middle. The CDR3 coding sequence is TGCGCCAGCAGCTTTGGCGGCGATAGCAATGAGCAGTTCTTC. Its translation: CASSFGGDSNEQFF.

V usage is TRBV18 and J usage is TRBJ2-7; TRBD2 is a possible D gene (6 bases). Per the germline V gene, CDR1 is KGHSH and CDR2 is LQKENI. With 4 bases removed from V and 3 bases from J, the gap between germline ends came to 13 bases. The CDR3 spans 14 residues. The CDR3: CASSRRGSLYEQYF. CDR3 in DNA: TGTGCCAGCTCACGACGGGGGTCTCTCTACGAGCAGTACTTC.

CDR3 nucleotides: TGTGCCATCAGTGGGGGACAAGGGGGCGAAAAACTGTTTTTT. This encodes CAISGGQGGEKLFF. The rearrangement joins TRBV10-3 to TRBJ1-4; 7 positions match TRBD1. The V gene's germline CDR1 is ENHRY and CDR2 SYGVKD. The CDR3 consists of 14 residues. Losses at the gene ends were 4 bases for V and 8 bases for J; bases not matched to a gene: 7.

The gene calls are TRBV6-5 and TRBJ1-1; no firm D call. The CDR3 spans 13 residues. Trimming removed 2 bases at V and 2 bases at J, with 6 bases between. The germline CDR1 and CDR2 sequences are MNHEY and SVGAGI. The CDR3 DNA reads TGTGCCAGCAGTTACCGGAGAAACACTGAAGCTTTCTTT. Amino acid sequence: CASSYRRNTEAFF.

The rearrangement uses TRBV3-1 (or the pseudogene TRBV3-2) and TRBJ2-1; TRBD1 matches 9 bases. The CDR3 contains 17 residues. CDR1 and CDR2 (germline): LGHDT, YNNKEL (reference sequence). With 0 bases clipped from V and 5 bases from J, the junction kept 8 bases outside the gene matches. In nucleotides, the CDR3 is TGTGCCAGCAGCCAAGAGGGGTTCGGGACAGGGAACAATGAGCAGTTCTTC. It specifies CASSQEGFGTGNNEQFF.

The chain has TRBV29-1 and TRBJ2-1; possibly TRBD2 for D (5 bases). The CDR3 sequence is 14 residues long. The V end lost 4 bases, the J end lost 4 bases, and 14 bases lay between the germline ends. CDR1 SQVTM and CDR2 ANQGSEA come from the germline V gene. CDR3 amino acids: CSVAPGSGYNEQFF. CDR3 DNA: TGCAGCGTTGCCCCGGGGAGTGGGTACAATGAGCAGTTCTTC.

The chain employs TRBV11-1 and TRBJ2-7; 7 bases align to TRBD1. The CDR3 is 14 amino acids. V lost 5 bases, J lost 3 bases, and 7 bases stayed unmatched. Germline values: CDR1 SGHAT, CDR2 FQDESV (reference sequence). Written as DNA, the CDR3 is TGTGCCAGCAGCCAGGGGGACAGACGCTACGAGCAGTACTTC. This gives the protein CASSQGDRRYEQYF.

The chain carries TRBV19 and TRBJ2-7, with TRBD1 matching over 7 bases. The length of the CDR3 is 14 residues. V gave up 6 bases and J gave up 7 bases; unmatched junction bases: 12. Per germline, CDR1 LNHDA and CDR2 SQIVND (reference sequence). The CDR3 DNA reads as TGTGCCAGTAGACAAGGGGGCCAATTTGGGGAGCAGTACTTC. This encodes CASRQGGQFGEQYF.

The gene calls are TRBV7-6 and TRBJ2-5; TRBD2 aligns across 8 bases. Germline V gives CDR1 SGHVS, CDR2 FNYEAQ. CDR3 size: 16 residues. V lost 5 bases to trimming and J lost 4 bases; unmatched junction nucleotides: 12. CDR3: CASSEGVSGAIETQYF. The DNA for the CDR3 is TGTGCCAGCAGCGAAGGGGTTAGCGGGGCCATAGAGACCCAGTACTTC.

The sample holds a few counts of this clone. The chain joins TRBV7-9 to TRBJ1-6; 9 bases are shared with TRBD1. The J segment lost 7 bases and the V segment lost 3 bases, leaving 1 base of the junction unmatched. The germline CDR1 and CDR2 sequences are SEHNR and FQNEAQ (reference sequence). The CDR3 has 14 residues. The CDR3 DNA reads TGTGCCAGCAGCTTCGGACAGGGGAATTCACCCCTCCACTTT. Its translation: CASSFGQGNSPLHF.

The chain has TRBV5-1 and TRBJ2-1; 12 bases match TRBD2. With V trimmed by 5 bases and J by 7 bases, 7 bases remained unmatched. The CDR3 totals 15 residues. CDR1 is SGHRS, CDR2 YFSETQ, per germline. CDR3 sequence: CASSRLAGAGNEQFF. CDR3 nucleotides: TGCGCCAGCAGTAGACTAGCGGGGGCGGGGAATGAGCAGTTCTTC.

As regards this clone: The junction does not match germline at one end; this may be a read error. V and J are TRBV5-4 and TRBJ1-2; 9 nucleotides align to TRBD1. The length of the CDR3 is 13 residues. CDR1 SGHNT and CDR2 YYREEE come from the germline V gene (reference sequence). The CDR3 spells CASSFGTGYPAGF. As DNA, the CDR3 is TGTGCCAGCAGCTTCGGGACAGGGTATCCGGCGGGCTTC. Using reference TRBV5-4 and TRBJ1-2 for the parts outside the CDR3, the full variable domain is ETGVTQSPTHLIKTRGQQVTLRCSSQSGHNTVSWYQQALGQGPQFIFQYYREEENGRGNFPPRFSGLQFPNYSSELNVNALELDDSALYLCASSFGTGYPAGFGSGTRLTVV.

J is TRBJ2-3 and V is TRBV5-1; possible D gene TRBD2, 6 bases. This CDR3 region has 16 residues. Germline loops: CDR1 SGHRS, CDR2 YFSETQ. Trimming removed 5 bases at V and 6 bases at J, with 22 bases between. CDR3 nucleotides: TGCGCCAGCAGAGGGACTTCTTTTTTCTCTCGGGATACGCAGTATTTT. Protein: CASRGTSFFSRDTQYF.

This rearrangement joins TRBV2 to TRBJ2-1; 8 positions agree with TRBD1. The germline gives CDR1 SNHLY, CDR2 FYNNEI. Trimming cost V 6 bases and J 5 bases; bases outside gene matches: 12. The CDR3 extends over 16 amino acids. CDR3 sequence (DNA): TGTGCCAGCAGCGCTGGTAGGGACAGGTTCGACAATGAGCAGTTCTTC. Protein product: CASSAGRDRFDNEQFF.

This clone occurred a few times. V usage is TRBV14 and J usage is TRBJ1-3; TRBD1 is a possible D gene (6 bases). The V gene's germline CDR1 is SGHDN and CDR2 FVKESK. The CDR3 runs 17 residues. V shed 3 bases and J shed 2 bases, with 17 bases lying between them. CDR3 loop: CASSQVPPDRPGNTIYF. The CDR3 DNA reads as TGTGCCAGCAGCCAGGTTCCACCAGACAGGCCTGGAAACACCATATATTTT.

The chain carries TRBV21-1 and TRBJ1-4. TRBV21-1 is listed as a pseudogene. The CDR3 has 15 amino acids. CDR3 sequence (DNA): TGTGCCAGCAGCTTGGACTGGGGAACTAATGAAAAACTGTTTTTT. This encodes CASSLDWGTNEKLFF.

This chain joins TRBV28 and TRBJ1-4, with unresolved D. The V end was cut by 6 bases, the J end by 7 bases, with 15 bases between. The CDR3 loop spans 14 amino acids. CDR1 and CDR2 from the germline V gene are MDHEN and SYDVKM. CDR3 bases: TGTGCCAGCAGCGGGAGAGGGTCTTCTGAAAAACTGTTTTTT. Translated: CASSGRGSSEKLFF.

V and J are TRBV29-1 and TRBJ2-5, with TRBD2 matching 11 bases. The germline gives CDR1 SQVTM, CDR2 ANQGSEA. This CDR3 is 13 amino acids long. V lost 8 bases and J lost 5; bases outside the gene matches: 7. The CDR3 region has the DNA TGCAGCCAGACTAGCGGGACTCAGGAGACCCAGTACTTC. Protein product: CSQTSGTQETQYF.

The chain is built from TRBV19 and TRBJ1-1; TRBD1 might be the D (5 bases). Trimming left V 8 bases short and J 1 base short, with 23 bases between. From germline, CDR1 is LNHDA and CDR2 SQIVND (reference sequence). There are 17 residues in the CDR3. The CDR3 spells CASFGGMELLGNTEAFF. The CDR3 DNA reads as TGTGCCAGTTTCGGGGGAATGGAACTCCTAGGGAACACTGAAGCTTTCTTT.

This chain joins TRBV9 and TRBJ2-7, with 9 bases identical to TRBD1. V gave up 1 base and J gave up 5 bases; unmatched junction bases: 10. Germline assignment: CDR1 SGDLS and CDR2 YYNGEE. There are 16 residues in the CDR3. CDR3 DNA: TGTGCCAGCAGCGTATCAGCCGGGACAGGGCGGGACGAGCAGTACTTC. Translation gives CASSVSAGTGRDEQYF.

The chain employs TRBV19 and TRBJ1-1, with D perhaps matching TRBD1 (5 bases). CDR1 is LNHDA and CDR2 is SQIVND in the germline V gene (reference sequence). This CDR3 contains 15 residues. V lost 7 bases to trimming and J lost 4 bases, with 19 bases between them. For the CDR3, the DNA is TGTGCCAGTATTTCAAGGGAGGGGCTGAGCACTGAAGCTTTCTTT. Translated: CASISREGLSTEAFF. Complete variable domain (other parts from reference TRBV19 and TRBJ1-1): DGGITQSPKYLFRKEGQNVTLSCEQNLNHDAMYWYRQDPGQGLRLIYYSQIVNDFQKGDIAEGYSVSREKKESFPLTVTSAQKNPTAFYLCASISREGLSTEAFFGQGTRLTVV.

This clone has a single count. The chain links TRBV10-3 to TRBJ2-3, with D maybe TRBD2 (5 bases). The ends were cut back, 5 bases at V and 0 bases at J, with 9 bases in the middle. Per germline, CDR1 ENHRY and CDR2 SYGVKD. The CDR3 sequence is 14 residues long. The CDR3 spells CAISTRTSTDTQYF. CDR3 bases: TGTGCCATCAGTACCAGGACTAGCACAGATACGCAGTATTTT.

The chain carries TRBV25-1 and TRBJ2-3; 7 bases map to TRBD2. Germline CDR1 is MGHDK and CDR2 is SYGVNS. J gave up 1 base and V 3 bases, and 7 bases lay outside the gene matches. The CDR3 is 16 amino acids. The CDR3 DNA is TGTGCCAGCAGTGAGCCTTTTGGGAGGGGCACAGATACGCAGTATTTT. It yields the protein CASSEPFGRGTDTQYF.

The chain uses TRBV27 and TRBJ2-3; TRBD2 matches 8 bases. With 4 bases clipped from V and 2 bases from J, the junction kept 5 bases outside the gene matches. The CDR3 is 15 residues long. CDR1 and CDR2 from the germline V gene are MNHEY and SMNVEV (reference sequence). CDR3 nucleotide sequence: TGTGCCAGCAGTTCTAGCGGGCCCGCCACAGATACGCAGTATTTT. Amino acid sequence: CASSSSGPATDTQYF.

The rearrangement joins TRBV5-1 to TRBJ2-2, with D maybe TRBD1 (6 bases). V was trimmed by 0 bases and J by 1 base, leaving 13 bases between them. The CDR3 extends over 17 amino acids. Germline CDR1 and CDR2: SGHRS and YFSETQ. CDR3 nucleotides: TGCGCCAGCAGCTTGGCGGCTACAGGGCGGAACACCGGGGAGCTGTTTTTT. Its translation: CASSLAATGRNTGELFF.